One sample yielded the 32 T cell receptor beta chains listed below, sequenced in a study of T cell repertoires in cytomegalovirus infection. Each CDR3 protein gets one entry after TCRdb re-called the reads with MiXCR. In the table there are about 220,000 distinct CDR3 sequences, 38% of which are singletons. For these receptors, no antigen is known. The sample here was CD8+ T cells from cultured PBMCs, taken from culture after CMV antigen stimulation. Receptor source: a human donor in good health (CMV status not recorded). Some clones in this sample may be carry-over from other donors' samples.

This chain connects TRBV27 to TRBJ2-7, with 7 bases matching TRBD2. The junction had 5 bases not matched to a gene; V was cut back by 0 bases and J by 3 bases. From germline, CDR1 is MNHEY and CDR2 SMNVEV (reference sequence). The CDR3 spans 15 residues. The CDR3 here is CASSLSSGPYYEQYF. For the CDR3, the DNA is TGTGCCAGCAGTTTATCTAGCGGGCCATACTACGAGCAGTACTTC.

V and J are TRBV7-9 and TRBJ1-2, with D tentatively TRBD1 (6 bases). CDR3 length: 17 amino acids. CDR1 is SEHNR and CDR2 is FQNEAQ in the germline V gene (reference sequence). The V gene lost 6 bases and the J gene lost 3 bases, with 23 bases spanning the gap. The CDR3, as DNA: TGTGCCAGCAGTCCCTTTATTGTGGGGGGGCGAGACTATGGCTACACCTTC. As protein: CASSPFIVGGRDYGYTF. Combining the CDR3 with reference TRBV7-9 and TRBJ1-2 gives the whole variable domain DTGVSQNPRHKITKRGQNVTFRCDPISEHNRLYWYRQTLGQGPEFLTYFQNEAQLEKSRLLSDRFSAERPKGSFSTLEIQRTEQGDSAMYLCASSPFIVGGRDYGYTFGSGTRLTVV.

The genes are TRBV27 and TRBJ2-7; 12 nucleotides align to TRBD2. V lost 5 bases and J lost 7; bases outside the gene matches: 9. Germline V gene sequence: CDR1 MNHEY, CDR2 SMNVEV (reference sequence). The CDR3 length is 15 residues. CDR3 in DNA: TGTGCCAGCAGTCCAGGGACTAGCGGGTCGTTAGAGCAGTACTTC. Translation gives CASSPGTSGSLEQYF.

This chain joins TRBV7-9 and TRBJ1-5; 9 bases line up with TRBD1. V lost 1 base, J lost 5 bases, and 3 bases stayed unmatched. This CDR3 has 15 amino acids. Germline V CDR1 and CDR2: SEHNR, FQNEAQ (reference sequence). CDR3 nucleotides: TGTGCCAGCAGCTTAGGGGGACAGGGATATCAGCCCCAGCATTTT. Translating gives CASSLGGQGYQPQHF.

Here the CDR3 DNA reads TGCAGCGTTCGAGGCAGGGGGAAGGGCTATGGCTACACCTTC. Its protein is CSVRGRGKGYGYTF. The rearrangement links TRBV29-1 to TRBJ1-2; TRBD1 matches 7 bases. There are 14 residues in the CDR3. Germline assignment: CDR1 SQVTM and CDR2 ANQGSEA. V lost 5 bases to trimming and J lost 4 bases; unmatched junction nucleotides: 10.

The rearrangement links TRBV27 to TRBJ1-2, with D perhaps TRBD1 (5 bases). Germline-derived CDR1 and CDR2 are MNHEY and SMNVEV (reference sequence). The CDR3 is 13 residues long. Trimming removed 2 bases from V and 5 bases from J, with 9 bases in between. The CDR3 nucleotides read TGTGCCAGCAGTTTAAAAGGGGTTTATGGCTACACCTTC. Protein: CASSLKGVYGYTF.

This clonotype was counted a few times. This chain connects TRBV12-3 or TRBV12-4 to TRBJ2-3; TRBD2 matches at 8 bases. The CDR3 sequence is 15 residues long. The ends lost 5 bases at V and 1 base at J; junction bases unmatched: 5. The CDR3 is CASSPTSERTDTQYF. Written as DNA, the CDR3 is TGTGCCAGCAGTCCGACTAGCGAACGCACAGATACGCAGTATTTT.

The rearrangement uses TRBV14 and TRBJ2-1; no clear D gene. V dropped 3 bases and J dropped 5 bases, with 14 bases sitting between them. The CDR3 totals 15 residues. CDR1 and CDR2 (germline): SGHDN, FVKESK. The CDR3 protein is CASSHLGTVDNEQFF. In DNA form, the CDR3 reads TGTGCCAGCAGCCATCTAGGTACGGTCGACAATGAGCAGTTCTTC.

This clonotype was found a few times. The chain combines TRBV2 with TRBJ1-1; the match to TRBD1 covers 7 bases. Germline lookup yields CDR1 SNHLY and CDR2 FYNNEI. J was trimmed by 1 base and V by 2 bases; bases with no gene match: 4. The CDR3 has 15 residues. The CDR3 spells CASSELRTGNTEAFF. The CDR3 DNA is TGTGCCAGCAGTGAACTCCGGACAGGGAACACTGAAGCTTTCTTT.

This clonotype was seen a few times. The rearrangement uses TRBV7-9 and TRBJ2-1, with 12 bases fitting TRBD2. Germline loops: CDR1 SEHNR, CDR2 FQNEAQ (reference sequence). Unmatched junction bases numbered 11, after V lost 5 bases and J lost 9 bases. The CDR3 length is 16 residues. Written as DNA, the CDR3 is TGTGCCAGCAGCACGTCTCTAGCGGGGGGGCCCAGTGAGCAGTTCTTC. Protein product: CASSTSLAGGPSEQFF.

This clonotype was counted between two and nine times. This chain joins TRBV6-6 and TRBJ2-7; 7 nucleotides line up with TRBD1. Losses at the gene ends were 5 bases for V and 2 bases for J; bases not matched to a gene: 12. The CDR3 loop spans 16 amino acids. The germline V gene has CDR1 MNHNY and CDR2 SVGAGI (reference sequence). The CDR3 sequence is CASSELQGNYPYEQYF. DNA of the CDR3: TGTGCCAGCAGTGAGTTACAGGGGAATTACCCCTACGAGCAGTACTTC.

This clonotype was seen a handful of times. V is TRBV6-5 and J is TRBJ2-2, with TRBD2 matching over 7 bases. Germline V gene lookup returns CDR1 MNHEY and CDR2 SVGAGI. This CDR3 is 15 amino acids long. Trimming cost V 4 bases and J 1 base; bases outside gene matches: 3. The CDR3 DNA is TGTGCCAGCAGTTTTGGCGGGGGGAACACCGGGGAGCTGTTTTTT. It codes for CASSFGGGNTGELFF.

This clonotype showed up just a few times. The rearrangement uses TRBV12-3 or TRBV12-4 and TRBJ2-1; D unresolved. V dropped 5 bases and J dropped 6 bases, with 11 bases sitting between them. This CDR3 spans 13 amino acids. The CDR3 here is CASSPQATNEQFF. CDR3 nucleotide sequence: TGTGCCAGCAGTCCTCAGGCGACCAATGAGCAGTTCTTC.

This clonotype was observed a few times. The chain is built from TRBV7-9 and TRBJ1-3; D might be TRBD1 (5 bases). CDR3 length: 18 amino acids. Germline-derived CDR1 and CDR2 are SEHNR and FQNEAQ (reference sequence). Trimming removed 2 bases from V and 0 bases from J, with 17 bases in between. CDR3 in DNA: TGTGCCAGCAGCTTACGCCTCCCCGACAGCAGCTCTGGAAACACCATATATTTT. Its protein product is CASSLRLPDSSSGNTIYF.

The DNA of the CDR3 is TGTGCCAGCAGCCAAGAGGACGGGAGCACTGAAGCTTTCTTT. Its translation: CASSQEDGSTEAFF. This rearrangement joins TRBV4-2 to TRBJ1-1; D gene ambiguous. CDR1 LGHNA and CDR2 YNFKEQ come from the germline V gene. The germline V and J ends were trimmed by 0 bases and 4 bases, with 9 bases remaining between them. CDR3 length: 14 residues.

The genes are TRBV27 and TRBJ2-1; 10 bases line up with TRBD2. This CDR3 has 14 amino acids. Germline V gene sequence: CDR1 MNHEY, CDR2 SMNVEV (reference sequence). With V trimmed by 7 bases and J by 9 bases, 9 bases remained unmatched. Written as DNA, the CDR3 is TGTGCCAGCACCCTTGGGGGACTAGCGAGTGAGCAGTTCTTC. Protein product: CASTLGGLASEQFF.

This clonotype has just a few counts. This chain connects TRBV9 to TRBJ2-1; weak D call: TRBD2 (5 bases). Germline loops: CDR1 SGDLS, CDR2 YYNGEE. The ends were cut back, 0 bases at V and 10 bases at J, with 11 bases in the middle. The CDR3 length is 13 residues. The CDR3 region is CASSVAGKREQFF. CDR3 sequence (DNA): TGTGCCAGCAGCGTAGCTGGGAAGCGGGAGCAGTTCTTC.

This sequence joins TRBV5-6 and TRBJ2-7; D ambiguous. V shed 4 bases and J shed 5 bases, with 13 bases lying between them. The CDR3 is 13 amino acids. CDR1 is SGHDT, CDR2 YYEEEE, per germline. The CDR3 loop is CASSPPGWHEQYF. CDR3 sequence (DNA): TGTGCCAGCAGCCCACCCGGATGGCACGAGCAGTACTTC.

The genes are TRBV2 and TRBJ1-1, with D maybe TRBD1 (5 bases). V lost 7 bases and J 1 base, leaving 16 bases between the germline ends. The CDR3 loop spans 15 amino acids. Germline V CDR1 and CDR2: SNHLY, FYNNEI. The CDR3 protein is CASNLGRGENTEAFF. DNA of the CDR3: TGTGCCAGCAATCTGGGCCGGGGGGAGAACACTGAAGCTTTCTTT. Supplemented by reference TRBV2 and TRBJ1-1, the full variable domain reads EPEVTQTPSHQVTQMGQEVILRCVPISNHLYFYWYRQILGQKVEFLVSFYNNEISEKSEIFDDQFSVERPDGSNFTLKIRSTKLEDSAMYFCASNLGRGENTEAFFGQGTRLTVV.

This clonotype was detected a few times. This chain connects TRBV7-9 to TRBJ1-3, with a tentative D call TRBD1 (5 bases). This CDR3 is built from 15 residues. The V gene lost 5 bases and the J gene lost 2 bases, with 13 bases spanning the gap. CDR1 and CDR2 (germline): SEHNR, FQNEAQ (reference sequence). CDR3 sequence (DNA): TGTGCCAGCAGCCCCCCCGGGGGAACTGGAAACACCATATATTTT. This translates into CASSPPGGTGNTIYF. Full variable domain (missing parts from reference TRBV7-9 and TRBJ1-3): DTGVSQNPRHKITKRGQNVTFRCDPISEHNRLYWYRQTLGQGPEFLTYFQNEAQLEKSRLLSDRFSAERPKGSFSTLEIQRTEQGDSAMYLCASSPPGGTGNTIYFGEGSWLTVV.

Comments on this clonotype: The junction and the germline gene differ at one end; a read error may be behind it. The rearrangement links TRBV15 to TRBJ2-7; tentatively, D is TRBD1 (5 bases). Looked up from germline, CDR1 is LNHNV and CDR2 is YYDKDF (reference sequence). This CDR3 is 14 amino acids long. This CDR3 reads CDTSIRQFSYEQYF. DNA for the CDR3: TGTGACACCAGCATCAGACAGTTTTCCTACGAGCAGTACTTC.

The chain recombines TRBV28 with TRBJ2-7; 12 nucleotides line up with TRBD1. J was trimmed by 2 bases and V by 3 bases; bases with no gene match: 2. The CDR3 totals 15 residues. Per the germline V gene, CDR1 is MDHEN and CDR2 is SYDVKM. The CDR3 loop reads CASSLGQGAAYEQYF. For the CDR3, the DNA is TGTGCCAGCAGTTTGGGACAGGGGGCCGCCTACGAGCAGTACTTC.

V gene TRBV11-2 combines with J gene TRBJ2-1; D is perhaps TRBD2 (6 bases). The CDR3 has 13 amino acids. Trimming took 5 bases from V and 5 from J, leaving 10 bases between them. Germline lookup yields CDR1 SGHAT and CDR2 FQNNGV. The CDR3, as DNA: TGTGCCAGCAGCCCGGGACTTCACAATGAGCAGTTCTTC. It codes for CASSPGLHNEQFF.

This clonotype was observed a handful of times. The CDR3 here is CASSPSSLLAGYTF. The CDR3 nucleotides read TGTGCCAGCAGCCCCTCCAGCCTTCTGGCCGGCTACACCTTC. The chain joins TRBV12-3 or TRBV12-4 to TRBJ1-2, with no clear D. The CDR3 has 14 residues. The ends were cut back, 6 bases at V and 8 bases at J, with 19 bases in the middle.

The chain employs TRBV7-9 and TRBJ1-4; D not resolved. The length of the CDR3 is 16 residues. Germline V lookup: CDR1 SEHNR, CDR2 FQNEAQ (reference sequence). Deletions cut 4 bases from V and 3 bases from J, with 15 bases between. CDR3 sequence reads: CASSSRTEGANEKLFF. Written as DNA, the CDR3 is TGTGCCAGCAGCTCCCGCACAGAGGGTGCTAATGAAAAACTGTTTTTT. The whole variable domain, remainder taken from reference TRBV7-9 and TRBJ1-4, is DTGVSQNPRHKITKRGQNVTFRCDPISEHNRLYWYRQTLGQGPEFLTYFQNEAQLEKSRLLSDRFSAERPKGSFSTLEIQRTEQGDSAMYLCASSSRTEGANEKLFFGSGTQLSVL.

The chain is built from TRBV20-1 and TRBJ2-7; 7 bases are a match to TRBD1. This CDR3 is built from 15 residues. CDR1 is DFQATT, CDR2 SNEGSKA, per germline (reference sequence). J lost 6 bases, V lost 0 bases, and 11 bases had no gene match. CDR3 amino acids: CSARDKGRGSFEQYF. The CDR3 nucleotides read TGCAGTGCTAGAGATAAGGGCAGGGGGAGCTTCGAGCAGTACTTC.

The DNA of the CDR3 is TGCGCCAGCAGCTTGAGATGGGATGCGGCTGATGAGCAGTTCTTC. This encodes CASSLRWDAADEQFF. The V gene is TRBV5-1, the J gene TRBJ2-1, with D unclear. Germline V gene sequence: CDR1 SGHRS, CDR2 YFSETQ. CDR3 length equals 15 residues. The V end was cut by 1 base, the J end by 8 bases, with 16 bases between. Full variable domain (outside the CDR3, taken from reference TRBV5-1 and TRBJ2-1): KAGVTQTPRYLIKTRGQQVTLSCSPISGHRSVSWYQQTPGQGLQFLFEYFSETQRNKGNFPGRFSGRQFSNSRSEMNVSTLELGDSALYLCASSLRWDAADEQFFGPGTRLTVL.

This chain joins TRBV7-6 and TRBJ2-7; 12 bases map to TRBD2. The CDR3 has 15 residues. V gave up 5 bases and J gave up 4 bases; unmatched junction bases: 6. Germline V lookup: CDR1 SGHVS, CDR2 FNYEAQ. The CDR3 DNA is TGTGCCAGCAGCACAGGACTAGCGGGACTTTACGAGCAGTACTTC. Amino acid sequence: CASSTGLAGLYEQYF.

This clonotype was seen more than once but under ten times. The DNA for the CDR3 is TGTGCCAGCAGTTCCGCCGGGGGAGTCTACGAGCAGTACTTC. Translation gives CASSSAGGVYEQYF. The genes are TRBV27 and TRBJ2-7, with a possible D match to TRBD2 (6 bases). Germline V gene sequence: CDR1 MNHEY, CDR2 SMNVEV (reference sequence). Deletions cut 4 bases from V and 3 bases from J, with 13 bases between. The CDR3 runs to 14 residues.

The table lists this clonotype with a few counts. The rearrangement uses TRBV12-5 and TRBJ2-1; no definite D call. Germline values: CDR1 LGHNT, CDR2 FRNRAP. V dropped 1 base and J dropped 3 bases, with 7 bases sitting between them. The CDR3 runs to 14 residues. CDR3 DNA sequence: TGTGCTAGTGGTTTGGGACGCAACTACAATGAGCAGTTCTTC. Translating gives CASGLGRNYNEQFF.

The rearrangement uses TRBV7-3 and TRBJ2-2, with D unclear. The germline gives CDR1 SGHTA, CDR2 FQGTGA. This CDR3 has 13 residues. V was clipped by 3 bases and J by 5 bases, with 7 bases between them. CDR3 loop: CASSFLETGELFF. The CDR3, as DNA: TGTGCCAGCAGCTTTCTGGAGACCGGGGAGCTGTTTTTT.

The gene calls are TRBV25-1 and TRBJ2-1, with 8 bases lining up with TRBD1. The CDR3 has 16 amino acids. CDR1 is MGHDK, CDR2 SYGVNS, per germline. The V gene end was trimmed by 4 bases and the J gene end by 3 bases; junction bases not matched to a gene: 8. The CDR3 DNA reads as TGTGCCAGCAGTGGCCTACAGGGGGTAGGCTACAATGAGCAGTTCTTC. It yields the protein CASSGLQGVGYNEQFF.